These T cell receptor beta chains were read from a single sample in a study of immune characterization of retroperitoneal liposarcoma. TCRdb re-called the PCR reads through MiXCR, storing one row per CDR3 protein. The table lists approximately 4,100 distinct CDR3 sequences, approximately 30% of them singletons. The specimen was blood. The receptors come from a female donor with retroperitoneal liposarcoma. Each CDR3 is given with its conserved first and last residue. A D gene is named only where the DNA matches it firmly. Rows may omit the clone size; those that give it use once, few, many or a size class.

D gene	V gene	clone size	J gene	CDR3 DNA	CDR3 protein
-	TRBV6-1	large	TRBJ2-5	TGTGCCAGCAGTGAAGCTGACAGATACCAAGAGACCCAGTACTTC	CASSEADRYQETQYF
-	TRBV28	-	TRBJ1-5	TGTGCCAGCAGACCTCGGGCGGGGCCGCCCCAGCATTTT	CASRPRAGPPQHF
-	TRBV27	medium-sized	TRBJ1-1	TGTGCCAGCAGCGTGACGGGGATCTCTGAAGCTTTCTTT	CASSVTGISEAFF
TRBD2	TRBV7-2	-	TRBJ2-5	TGTGCCAGCAGCTTAACTATAGCGGGAGTGTGGGAGACCCAGTACTTC	CASSLTIAGVWETQYF
-	TRBV6-1	medium-sized	TRBJ2-7	TGTGCCAGCAGTGAGATTGATGGGAGCCACTACGAGCAGTACTTC	CASSEIDGSHYEQYF
TRBD2	TRBV6-1	large	TRBJ2-5	TGTGCCAGCAGTGAAGTGGTAGCGGGGGGGCAAGAGACCCAGTACTTC	CASSEVVAGGQETQYF
TRBD2	TRBV6-4	few	TRBJ2-3	TGTGCCAGCAGTCCCCTGGCGGGGGGCCTTTCAGATACGCAGTATTTT	CASSPLAGGLSDTQYF
TRBD1	TRBV27	few	TRBJ2-1	TGTGCCAGCAGTTACTCAGGGGGTCCCAACTACGAGCAGTTCTTC	CASSYSGGPNYEQFF
TRBD1	TRBV6-6	-	TRBJ2-3	TGTGCCAGCAGTTCCGGTGACAGGGAGACGGGTTTCACAGATACGCAGTATTTT	CASSSGDRETGFTDTQYF
TRBD2	TRBV12-3/TRBV12-4	-	TRBJ2-3	TGTGCCAGCAGCCTAAACCTCGGGACTAGTACAGATACGCAGTATTTT	CASSLNLGTSTDTQYF
-	TRBV6-5	-	TRBJ2-1	TGTGCCAGCGCGATCGGCTCCTACAATGAGCAGTTCTTC	CASAIGSYNEQFF
-	TRBV6-5	few	TRBJ1-3	TGTGCCAGCAGTTACTCGGGACAAGACTCTGGAAACACCATATATTTT	CASSYSGQDSGNTIYF
-	TRBV6-1	-	TRBJ2-1	TGTGCCAGCAGCCAGGGTATCGAGACCCAGTTCTTC	CASSQGIETQFF
TRBD1	TRBV11-3	-	TRBJ2-7	TGTGCCAGCAGCTTAGGATTCGGCAGGGGGCACGAGCAGTACTTC	CASSLGFGRGHEQYF
TRBD2	TRBV11-2	-	TRBJ2-3	TGTGCCAGCAGCTTAGGAAGTCTCTCGGGGGGGCCCGCAGATACGCAGTATTTT	CASSLGSLSGGPADTQYF
-	TRBV7-2	few	TRBJ2-1	TGTGCCAGCAGCTTAGATGGCGGGGCCTACAATGAGCAGTTCTTC	CASSLDGGAYNEQFF
TRBD2	TRBV6-1	-	TRBJ2-1	TGTGCCAGTCATAGCGGGAGGGCCTACAATGAGCAGTTCTTC	CASHSGRAYNEQFF
-	TRBV6-1	few	TRBJ2-1	TGTGCCAGCAGTCCTGGGATCGGCTACAATGAGCAGTTCTTC	CASSPGIGYNEQFF
-	TRBV30	-	TRBJ2-7	TGTGCCTGGAGTGTATACAGGGACCGAGGCTACGAGCAGTACTTC	CAWSVYRDRGYEQYF
-	TRBV12-3/TRBV12-4	-	TRBJ2-7	TGTGCCAGCAGTTCGACAGGCGCCTTGGAGCAGTACTTC	CASSSTGALEQYF
-	TRBV7-2	few	TRBJ2-7	TGTGCCAGCAGCTTAGCGGGTACATACTACGAGCAGTACTTC	CASSLAGTYYEQYF
-	TRBV6-1	large	TRBJ2-6	TGTGCCAGCAGTAAACAGGGAACCGGGGCCAACGTCCTGACTTTC	CASSKQGTGANVLTF